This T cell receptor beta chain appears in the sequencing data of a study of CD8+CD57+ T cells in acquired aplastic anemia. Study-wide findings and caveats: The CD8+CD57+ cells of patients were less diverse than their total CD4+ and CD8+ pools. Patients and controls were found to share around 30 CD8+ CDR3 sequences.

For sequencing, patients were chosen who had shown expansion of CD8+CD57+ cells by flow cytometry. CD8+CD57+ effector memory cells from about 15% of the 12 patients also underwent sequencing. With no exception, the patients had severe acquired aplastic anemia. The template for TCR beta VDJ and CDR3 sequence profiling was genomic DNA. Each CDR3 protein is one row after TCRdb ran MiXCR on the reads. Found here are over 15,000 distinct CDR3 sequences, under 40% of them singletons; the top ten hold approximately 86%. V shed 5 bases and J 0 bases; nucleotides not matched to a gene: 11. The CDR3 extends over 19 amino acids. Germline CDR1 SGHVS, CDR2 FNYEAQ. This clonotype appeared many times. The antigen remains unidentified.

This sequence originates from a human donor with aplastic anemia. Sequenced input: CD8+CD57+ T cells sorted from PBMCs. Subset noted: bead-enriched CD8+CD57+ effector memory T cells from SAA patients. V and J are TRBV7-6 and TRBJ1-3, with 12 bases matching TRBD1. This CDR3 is CASSRDPGQGASSGNTIYF. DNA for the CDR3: TGTGCCAGCAGCCGAGATCCGGGACAGGGGGCGAGCTCTGGAAACACCATATATTTT.